This TCR beta chain was profiled in a study of a mutant IDH1 vaccine in newly diagnosed glioma. Looking at the study overall: Patients had received radiotherapy, temozolomide, or both previously, most receiving both. General study points: There were vaccine-induced immune responses in approximately 95% of the patients.

Time point noted: baseline, week 1 (first vaccination visit). Stated treatment: pre-vaccination baseline after standard-of-care therapy. Donor tumors were new WHO grade 3 or 4 IDH1-mutant, ATRX-lost astrocytomas. The repertoire was sequenced with immunoSEQ multiplex PCR; TCRdb's copy has only in-frame clones and lacks some. The sample contains some 67,000 clones, around 88% of which appear only once. With regard to this clone: Its antigen is unknown.

The sequencing here drew on peripheral blood mononuclear cells (PBMCs), taken from a glioma patient treated with radiotherapy, temozolomide or both. The TCR sequence derives from a woman between 18 and 29 years old with glioma. Some clones in this sample may be carry-over from other donors' samples.

CDR3 in amino acids: CASSFWTASSGANVLTF. CDR3 DNA: TGCGCCAGCAGCTTTTGGACAGCGAGCTCTGGGGCCAACGTCCTGACTTTC. The chain joins TRBV5-1 to TRBJ2-6; TRBD1 might be the D (6 bases). CDR3 length equals 17 residues. V shed 2 bases and J shed 0 bases, with 12 bases lying between them. Per the germline V gene, CDR1 is SGHRS and CDR2 is YFSETQ. Based on the CDR3 plus reference TRBV5-1 and TRBJ2-6, the full variable domain is KAGVTQTPRYLIKTRGQQVTLSCSPISGHRSVSWYQQTPGQGLQFLFEYFSETQRNKGNFPGRFSGRQFSNSRSEMNVSTLELGDSALYLCASSFWTASSGANVLTFGAGSRLTVL.